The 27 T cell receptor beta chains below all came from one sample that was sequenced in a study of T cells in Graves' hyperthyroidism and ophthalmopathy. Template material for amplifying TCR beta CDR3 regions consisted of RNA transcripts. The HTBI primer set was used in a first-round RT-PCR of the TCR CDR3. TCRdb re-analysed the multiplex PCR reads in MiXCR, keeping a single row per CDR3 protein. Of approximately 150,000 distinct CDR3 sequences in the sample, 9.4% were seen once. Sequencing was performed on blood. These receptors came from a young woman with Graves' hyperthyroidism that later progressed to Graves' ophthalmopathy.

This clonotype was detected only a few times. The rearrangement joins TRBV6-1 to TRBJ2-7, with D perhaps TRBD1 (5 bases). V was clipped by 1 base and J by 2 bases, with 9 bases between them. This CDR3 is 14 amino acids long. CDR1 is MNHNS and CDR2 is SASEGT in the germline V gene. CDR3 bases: TGTGCCAGCAGTGAAGGGGGCCCCACCTACGAGCAGTACTTC. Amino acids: CASSEGGPTYEQYF.

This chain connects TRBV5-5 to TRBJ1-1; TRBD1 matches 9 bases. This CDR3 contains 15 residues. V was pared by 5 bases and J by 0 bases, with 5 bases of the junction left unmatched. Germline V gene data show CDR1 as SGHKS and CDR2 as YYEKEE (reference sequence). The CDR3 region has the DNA TGTGCCAGCAGGTCTAGGACAGGGGTGAACACTGAAGCTTTCTTT. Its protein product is CASRSRTGVNTEAFF.

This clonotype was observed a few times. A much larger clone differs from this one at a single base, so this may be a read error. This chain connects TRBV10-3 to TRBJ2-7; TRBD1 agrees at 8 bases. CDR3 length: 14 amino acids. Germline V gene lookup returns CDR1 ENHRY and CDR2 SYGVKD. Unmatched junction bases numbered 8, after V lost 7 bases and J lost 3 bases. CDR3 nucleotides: TGTGCCATCAAAGAGGACAGGGCAGTCTACGAGCAGTACTTC. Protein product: CAIKEDRAVYEQYF.

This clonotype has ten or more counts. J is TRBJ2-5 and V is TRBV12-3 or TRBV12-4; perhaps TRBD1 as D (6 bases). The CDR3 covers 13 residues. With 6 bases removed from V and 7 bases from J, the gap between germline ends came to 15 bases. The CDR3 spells CASSGTPSWTQYF. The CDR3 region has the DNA TGTGCCAGCAGCGGGACACCGTCCTGGACCCAGTACTTC.

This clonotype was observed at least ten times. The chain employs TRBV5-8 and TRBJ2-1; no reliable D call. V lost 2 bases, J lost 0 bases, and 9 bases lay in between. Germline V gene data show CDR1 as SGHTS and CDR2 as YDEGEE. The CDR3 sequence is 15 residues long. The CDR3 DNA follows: TGTGCCAGCAGCTTTCACAGAAGCTCCTACAATGAGCAGTTCTTC. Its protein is CASSFHRSSYNEQFF. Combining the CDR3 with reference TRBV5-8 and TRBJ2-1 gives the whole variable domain EAGVTQSPTHLIKTRGQQATLRCSPISGHTSVYWYQQALGLGLQFLLWYDEGEERNRGNFPPRFSGRQFPNYSSELNVNALELEDSALYLCASSFHRSSYNEQFFGPGTRLTVL.

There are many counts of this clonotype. CDR3 nucleotides: TGTGCCAGCAGTTCCCCATGGACAGGGGGCAGCACCGGGGAGCTGTTTTTT. It translates to CASSSPWTGGSTGELFF. The rearrangement links TRBV12-3 or TRBV12-4 to TRBJ2-2, with 11 positions matching TRBD1. The CDR3 has 17 amino acids. V was clipped by 4 bases and J by 4 bases; unmatched bases: 8.

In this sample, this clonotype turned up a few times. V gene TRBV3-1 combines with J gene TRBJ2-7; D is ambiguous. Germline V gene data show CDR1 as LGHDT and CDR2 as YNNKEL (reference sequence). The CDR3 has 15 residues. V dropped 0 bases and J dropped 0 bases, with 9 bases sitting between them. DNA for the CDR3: TGTGCCAGCAGCCAAGATTGGGCCAGCTCCTACGAGCAGTACTTC. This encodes CASSQDWASSYEQYF.

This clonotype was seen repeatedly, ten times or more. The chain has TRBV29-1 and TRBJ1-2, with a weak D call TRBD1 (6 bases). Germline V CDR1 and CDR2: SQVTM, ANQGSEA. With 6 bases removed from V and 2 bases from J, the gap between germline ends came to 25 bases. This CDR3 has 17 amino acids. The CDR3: CSVKLTLLRDRNYGYTF. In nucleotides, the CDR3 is TGCAGCGTGAAATTGACATTATTAAGAGACAGGAACTATGGCTACACCTTC.

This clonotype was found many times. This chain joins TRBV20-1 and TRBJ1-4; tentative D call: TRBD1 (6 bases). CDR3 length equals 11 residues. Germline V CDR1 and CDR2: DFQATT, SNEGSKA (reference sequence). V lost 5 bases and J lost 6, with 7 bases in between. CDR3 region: CSAHRDEKLFF. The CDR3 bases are TGCAGTGCTCACAGGGATGAAAAACTGTTTTTT.

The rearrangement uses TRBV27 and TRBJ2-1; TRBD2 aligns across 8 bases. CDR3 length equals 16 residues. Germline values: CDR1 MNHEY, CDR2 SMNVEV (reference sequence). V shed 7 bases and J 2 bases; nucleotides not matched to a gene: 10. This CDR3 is CASNLGLAHPYNEQFF. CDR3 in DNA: TGTGCCAGCAACCTAGGACTAGCTCACCCCTACAATGAGCAGTTCTTC.

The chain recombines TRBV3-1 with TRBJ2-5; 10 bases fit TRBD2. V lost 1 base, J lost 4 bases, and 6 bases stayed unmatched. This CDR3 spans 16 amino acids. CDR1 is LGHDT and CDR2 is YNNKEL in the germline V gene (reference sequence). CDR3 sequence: CASSQVIAGGRETQYF. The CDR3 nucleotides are TGTGCCAGCAGCCAAGTGATAGCGGGGGGTAGAGAGACCCAGTACTTC.

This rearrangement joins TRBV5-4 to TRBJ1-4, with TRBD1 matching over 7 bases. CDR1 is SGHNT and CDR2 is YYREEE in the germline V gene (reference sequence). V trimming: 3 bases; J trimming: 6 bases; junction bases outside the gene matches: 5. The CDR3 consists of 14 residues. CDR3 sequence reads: CASSWDSRDEKLFF. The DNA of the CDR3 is TGTGCCAGCAGCTGGGACAGTAGGGATGAAAAACTGTTTTTT.

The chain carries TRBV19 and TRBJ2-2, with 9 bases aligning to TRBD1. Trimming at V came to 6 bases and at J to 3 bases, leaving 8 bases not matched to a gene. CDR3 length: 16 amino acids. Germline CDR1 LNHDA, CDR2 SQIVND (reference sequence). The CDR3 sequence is CASRGRGQGDTGELFF. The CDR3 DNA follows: TGTGCCAGTAGGGGGAGGGGACAGGGTGACACCGGGGAGCTGTTTTTT.

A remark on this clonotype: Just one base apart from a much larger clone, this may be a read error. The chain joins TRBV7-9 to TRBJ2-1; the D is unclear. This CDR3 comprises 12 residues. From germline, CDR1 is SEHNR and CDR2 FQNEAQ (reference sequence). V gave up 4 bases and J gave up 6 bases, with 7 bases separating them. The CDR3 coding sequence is TGTGCCAGCAGCTCCACCTTCAATGAGCAGTTCTTC. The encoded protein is CASSSTFNEQFF. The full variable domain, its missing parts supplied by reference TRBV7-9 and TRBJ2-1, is DTGVSQNPRHKITKRGQNVTFRCDPISEHNRLYWYRQTLGQGPEFLTYFQNEAQLEKSRLLSDRFSAERPKGSFSTLEIQRTEQGDSAMYLCASSSTFNEQFFGPGTRLTVL.

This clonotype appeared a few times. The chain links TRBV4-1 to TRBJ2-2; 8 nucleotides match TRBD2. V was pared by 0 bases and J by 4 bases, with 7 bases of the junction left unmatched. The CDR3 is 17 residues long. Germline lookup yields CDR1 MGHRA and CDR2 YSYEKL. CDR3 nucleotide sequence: TGCGCCAGCAGCCAAGAAGGACTAGCCTGGGCCACCGGGGAGCTGTTTTTT. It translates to CASSQEGLAWATGELFF.

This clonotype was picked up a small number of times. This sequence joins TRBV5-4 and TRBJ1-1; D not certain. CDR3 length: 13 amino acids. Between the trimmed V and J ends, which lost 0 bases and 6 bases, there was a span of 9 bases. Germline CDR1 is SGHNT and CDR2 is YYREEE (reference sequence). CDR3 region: CASSLEGSPEAFF. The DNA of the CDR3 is TGTGCCAGCAGCTTGGAAGGGTCTCCTGAAGCTTTCTTT.

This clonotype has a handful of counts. CDR3: CSAKRDDRDTGELFF. The CDR3 DNA reads as TGCAGTGCAAAGAGGGACGACAGGGACACCGGGGAGCTGTTTTTT. The chain recombines TRBV20-1 with TRBJ2-2, with 7 positions matching TRBD1. The CDR3 runs to 15 residues. After removal of 6 bases from V and 3 bases from J, the junction contained 10 bases not matched to a gene. CDR1 and CDR2 (germline): DFQATT, SNEGSKA (reference sequence).

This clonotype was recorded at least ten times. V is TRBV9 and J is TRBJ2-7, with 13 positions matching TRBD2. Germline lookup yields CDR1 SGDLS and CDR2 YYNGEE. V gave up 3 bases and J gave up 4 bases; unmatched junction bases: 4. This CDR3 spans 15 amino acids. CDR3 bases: TGTGCCAGCAGCGGAGGACTAGCGGGGGAATACGAGCAGTACTTC. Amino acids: CASSGGLAGEYEQYF.

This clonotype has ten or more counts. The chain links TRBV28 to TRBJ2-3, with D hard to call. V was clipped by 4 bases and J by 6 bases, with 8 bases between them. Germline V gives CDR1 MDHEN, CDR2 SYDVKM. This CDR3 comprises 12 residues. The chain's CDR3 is CASSSGVDTQYF. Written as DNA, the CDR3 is TGTGCCAGCAGTTCTGGGGTGGATACGCAGTATTTT.

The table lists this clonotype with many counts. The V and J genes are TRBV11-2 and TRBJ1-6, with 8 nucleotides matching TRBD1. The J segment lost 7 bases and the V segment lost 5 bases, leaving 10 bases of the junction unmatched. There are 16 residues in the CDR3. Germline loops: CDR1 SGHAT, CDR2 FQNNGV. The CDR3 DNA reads TGTGCCAGCAGCCCAGACCGGGACAGGCGCAATTCACCCCTCCACTTT. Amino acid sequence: CASSPDRDRRNSPLHF.

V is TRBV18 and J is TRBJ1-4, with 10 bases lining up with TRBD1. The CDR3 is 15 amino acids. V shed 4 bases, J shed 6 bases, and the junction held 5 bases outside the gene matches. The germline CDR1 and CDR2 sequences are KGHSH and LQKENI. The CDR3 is CASSLRTGGDEKLFF. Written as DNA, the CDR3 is TGTGCCAGCTCACTACGGACAGGGGGGGATGAAAAACTGTTTTTT.

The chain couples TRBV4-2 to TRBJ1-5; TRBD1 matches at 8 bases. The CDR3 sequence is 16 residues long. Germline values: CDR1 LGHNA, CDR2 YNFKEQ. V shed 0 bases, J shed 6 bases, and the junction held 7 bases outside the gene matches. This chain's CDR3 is CASSQDLSDRGQPQHF. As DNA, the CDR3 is TGTGCCAGCAGCCAAGATCTCTCTGACAGGGGTCAGCCCCAGCATTTT.

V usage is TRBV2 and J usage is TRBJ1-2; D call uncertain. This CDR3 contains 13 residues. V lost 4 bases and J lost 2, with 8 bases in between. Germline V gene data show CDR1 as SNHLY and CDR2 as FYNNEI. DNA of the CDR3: TGTGCCAGCAGTGGAAGCGTGAACTATGGCTACACCTTC. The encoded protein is CASSGSVNYGYTF.

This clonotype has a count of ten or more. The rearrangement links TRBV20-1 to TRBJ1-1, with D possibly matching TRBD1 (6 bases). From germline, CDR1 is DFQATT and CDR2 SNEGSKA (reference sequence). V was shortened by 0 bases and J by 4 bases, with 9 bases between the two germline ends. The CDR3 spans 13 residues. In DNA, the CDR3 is TGCAGTGCTAGAGATGGGGGGGCCACTGAAGCTTTCTTT. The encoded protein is CSARDGGATEAFF.

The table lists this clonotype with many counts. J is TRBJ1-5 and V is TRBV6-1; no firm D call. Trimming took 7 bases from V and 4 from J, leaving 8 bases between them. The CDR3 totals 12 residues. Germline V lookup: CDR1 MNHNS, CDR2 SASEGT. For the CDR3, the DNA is TGTGCCAGCAAAGTGAGAAATCAGCCCCAGCATTTT. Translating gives CASKVRNQPQHF.

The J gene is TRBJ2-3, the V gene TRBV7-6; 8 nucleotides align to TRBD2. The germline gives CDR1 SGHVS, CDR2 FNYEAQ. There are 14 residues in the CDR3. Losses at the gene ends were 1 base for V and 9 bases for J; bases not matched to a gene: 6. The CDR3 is CASSLDPSGRTQYF. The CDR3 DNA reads TGTGCCAGCAGCTTAGACCCTAGCGGGCGGACGCAGTATTTT.

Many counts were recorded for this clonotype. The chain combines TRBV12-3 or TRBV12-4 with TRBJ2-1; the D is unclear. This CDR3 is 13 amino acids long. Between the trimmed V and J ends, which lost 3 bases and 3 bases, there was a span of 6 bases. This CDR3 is CASSFGDYNEQFF. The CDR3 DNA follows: TGTGCCAGCAGTTTTGGGGACTACAATGAGCAGTTCTTC.